Below are 30 T cell receptor beta chains sequenced from a single sample in a study of blood T cell repertoires in COVID-19. The assay was immunoSEQ multiplex PCR, and TCRdb's table has in-frame clones only and misses some. The profile shows about 220,000 clones, approximately 91% of them singletons. The sequenced sample was peripheral blood. Source of these receptors: a man in his forties or fifties with acute or convalescent COVID-19.

The CDR3 here is CASSLQGGFFAFF. The CDR3 DNA sequence: TGTGCCAGCAGCTTGCAGGGAGGCTTTTTCGCTTTCTTT. The gene calls are TRBV5-6 and TRBJ1-1; D is perhaps TRBD1 (5 bases). The V end lost 1 base, the J end lost 11 bases, and 15 bases lay between the germline ends. Germline loops: CDR1 SGHDT, CDR2 YYEEEE. The CDR3 loop spans 13 amino acids.

This chain joins TRBV5-4 and TRBJ2-5; tentatively, D is TRBD2 (6 bases). This CDR3 has 16 amino acids. The germline gives CDR1 SGHNT, CDR2 YYREEE (reference sequence). Trimming cost V 5 bases and J 4 bases, with 21 bases left between them. The CDR3 spells CASSKPGLSGAETQYF. The CDR3 region has the DNA TGTGCCAGCAGTAAACCGGGACTTAGTGGGGCAGAGACCCAGTACTTC.

The chain has TRBV21-1 and TRBJ2-7; whether TRBD2, the table's D call, matches the DNA was not checked. TRBV21-1 counts as a pseudogene. The CDR3 loop spans 15 amino acids. The CDR3 DNA follows: TGTGCCAGCAGCCTTCGGGCGGGGGGCCTATACGAGCAGTACTTC. This encodes CASSLRAGGLYEQYF.

This rearrangement joins TRBV5-6 to TRBJ1-1; 11 bases are shared with TRBD1. The germline V gene encodes CDR1 SGHDT and CDR2 YYEEEE. Trimming removed 4 bases from V and 3 bases from J; junction bases left unmatched: 8. CDR3 length equals 16 residues. CDR3 sequence reads: CASSTRQGQGDTEAFF. DNA for the CDR3: TGTGCCAGCAGCACACGTCAGGGACAGGGGGACACTGAAGCTTTCTTT.

The rearrangement links TRBV7-3 to TRBJ2-3, with a tentative D call TRBD2 (6 bases). The CDR3 loop spans 14 amino acids. Germline CDR1 SGHTA, CDR2 FQGTGA. The germline V and J ends were trimmed by 3 bases and 4 bases, with 11 bases remaining between them. The CDR3 nucleotides read TGTGCCAGCAGCTTGCTAGCGACCCCAGATACGCAGTATTTT. It encodes CASSLLATPDTQYF.

The rearrangement links TRBV14 to TRBJ2-2, with TRBD2 identical over 8 bases. Germline lookup yields CDR1 SGHDN and CDR2 FVKESK. The CDR3 extends over 15 amino acids. Trimming cost V 1 base and J 6 bases; bases outside gene matches: 4. CDR3 residues: CASSQVAGGSGELFF. CDR3 nucleotides: TGTGCCAGCAGCCAAGTGGCGGGAGGTTCCGGGGAGCTGTTTTTT.

The CDR3 spells CASSFRATSGRSTDTQYF. The DNA of the CDR3 is TGTGCCAGCAGTTTTCGGGCCACTAGCGGGAGAAGCACAGATACGCAGTATTTT. The chain combines TRBV28 with TRBJ2-3, with 11 bases identical to TRBD2. V shed 3 bases and J 0 bases; nucleotides not matched to a gene: 8. Germline V gene lookup returns CDR1 MDHEN and CDR2 SYDVKM. The CDR3 loop spans 18 amino acids.

The rearrangement joins TRBV5-1 to TRBJ1-2; D unclear. The V end lost 2 bases, the J end lost 4 bases, and 15 bases lay between the germline ends. The CDR3 is made up of 15 amino acids. The V gene's germline CDR1 is SGHRS and CDR2 YFSETQ. In DNA form, the CDR3 reads TGCGCCAGCAGCTTCAGCGCGGTCGCCCGCTATGGCTACACCTTC. It is translated as CASSFSAVARYGYTF.

The chain carries TRBV4-1 and TRBJ1-6; 7 positions agree with TRBD1. CDR1 is MGHRA, CDR2 YSYEKL, per germline. This CDR3 region has 17 residues. Trimming took 0 bases from V and 4 from J; bases not matched to a gene: 6. CDR3 protein: CASSQDRDSLYNSPLHF. DNA for the CDR3: TGCGCCAGCAGCCAAGACAGGGACAGTCTTTATAATTCACCCCTCCACTTT.

The J gene is TRBJ2-7, the V gene TRBV6-2 or TRBV6-3; TRBD2 is a possible D gene (6 bases). Deletions cut 5 bases from V and 3 bases from J, with 17 bases between. Germline V lookup: CDR1 MNHEY, CDR2 SVGEGT. CDR3 length: 15 residues. CDR3 sequence: CASSRLGGTGYEQYF. In nucleotides, the CDR3 is TGTGCCAGCAGTCGCCTTGGGGGGACCGGCTACGAGCAGTACTTC.

V gene TRBV5-1 combines with J gene TRBJ1-2; the D is unclear. The CDR3 spans 14 residues. Germline values: CDR1 SGHRS, CDR2 YFSETQ. Trimming removed 1 base at V and 0 bases at J, with 7 bases between. CDR3 in amino acids: CASSLSNSNYGYTF. Written as DNA, the CDR3 is TGCGCCAGCAGCTTGTCGAACTCTAACTATGGCTACACCTTC.

The chain links TRBV6-5 to TRBJ2-5, with D possibly matching TRBD1 (6 bases). V dropped 4 bases and J dropped 4 bases, with 13 bases sitting between them. CDR1 and CDR2 (germline): MNHEY, SVGAGI. The CDR3 loop spans 14 amino acids. This chain's CDR3 is CASSFRGWGETQYF. CDR3 DNA sequence: TGTGCCAGCAGTTTCAGGGGTTGGGGAGAGACCCAGTACTTC.

The chain is built from TRBV18 and TRBJ1-1, with D possibly being TRBD1 (5 bases). V lost 7 bases and J 7 bases, leaving 13 bases between the germline ends. Germline loops: CDR1 KGHSH, CDR2 LQKENI. The CDR3 runs 12 residues. CDR3 nucleotide sequence: TGTGCCAGCTACCGTGACAGTCATGAAGCTTTCTTT. Its protein product is CASYRDSHEAFF. Supplemented by reference TRBV18 and TRBJ1-1, the full variable domain reads NAGVMQNPRHLVRRRGQEARLRCSPMKGHSHVYWYRQLPEEGLKFMVYLQKENIIDESGMPKERFSAEFPKEGPSILRIQQVVRGDSAAYFCASYRDSHEAFFGQGTRLTVV.

The rearrangement uses TRBV5-4 and TRBJ2-5; tentatively, D is TRBD2 (6 bases). Per the germline V gene, CDR1 is SGHNT and CDR2 is YYREEE (reference sequence). This CDR3 region has 16 residues. V was clipped by 0 bases and J by 6 bases, with 18 bases between them. This CDR3 reads CASSLGGGGNEKTQYF. For the CDR3, the DNA is TGTGCCAGCAGCTTGGGGGGTGGCGGGAATGAAAAGACCCAGTACTTC.

This sequence joins TRBV25-1 and TRBJ2-5, with TRBD2 identical over 8 bases. Trimming at V came to 3 bases and at J to 5 bases, leaving 8 bases not matched to a gene. The length of the CDR3 is 15 residues. Germline V gene sequence: CDR1 MGHDK, CDR2 SYGVNS. The CDR3 DNA reads TGTGCCAGCAGTGACCCCCGGGGGGGCTGGGAGACCCAGTACTTC. Encoded protein: CASSDPRGGWETQYF.

The chain recombines TRBV13 with TRBJ1-1; TRBD1 agrees at 8 bases. After removal of 0 bases from V and 4 bases from J, the junction contained 10 bases not matched to a gene. Per germline, CDR1 PRHDT and CDR2 FYEKMQ (reference sequence). This CDR3 has 17 amino acids. The chain's CDR3 is CASSLGGQVVLGTEAFF. The CDR3 DNA follows: TGTGCCAGCAGCTTAGGGGGACAGGTAGTCTTGGGCACTGAAGCTTTCTTT.

The rearrangement joins TRBV20-1 to TRBJ1-2; D is ambiguous. This CDR3 spans 11 amino acids. The germline V gene encodes CDR1 DFQATT and CDR2 SNEGSKA (reference sequence). Trimming stripped 6 bases from V and 2 bases from J, with 7 bases between. CDR3 bases: TGCAGTGCGAGGTGGAACTATGGCTACACCTTC. It specifies CSARWNYGYTF.

This clone is a singleton in its sample. The chain employs TRBV18 and TRBJ2-3; 13 bases are shared with TRBD2. V was clipped by 3 bases and J by 2 bases; unmatched bases: 5. Germline V CDR1 and CDR2: KGHSH, LQKENI. This CDR3 is 17 amino acids long. Here the CDR3 DNA reads TGTGCCAGCTCACCCCCGGGACTAGCGGGGACCACAGATACGCAGTATTTT. Translating gives CASSPPGLAGTTDTQYF.

There are a few counts of this clone. V gene TRBV5-1 combines with J gene TRBJ1-4, with 7 positions matching TRBD1. With V trimmed by 0 bases and J by 6 bases, 11 bases remained unmatched. Germline-derived CDR1 and CDR2 are SGHRS and YFSETQ. CDR3 length equals 17 residues. CDR3 coding DNA: TGCGCCAGCAGCTTGGTCCCATCGACAGGGTCGGATGAAAAACTGTTTTTT. Residues: CASSLVPSTGSDEKLFF.

This chain links TRBV4-2 with TRBJ1-3; 7 positions agree with TRBD1. V gave up 4 bases and J gave up 1 base; unmatched junction bases: 7. This CDR3 has 16 residues. Per germline, CDR1 LGHNA and CDR2 YNFKEQ. CDR3 residues: CASSRGDRVSGNTIYF. The CDR3 region has the DNA TGTGCCAGCAGCCGGGGAGACAGGGTGTCTGGAAACACCATATATTTT.

The chain is built from TRBV7-9 and TRBJ1-5; D is perhaps TRBD1 (5 bases). This CDR3 has 13 amino acids. Trimming took off 6 bases at V and 1 base at J, with 7 bases between the two ends. Looked up from germline, CDR1 is SEHNR and CDR2 is FQNEAQ (reference sequence). For the CDR3, the DNA is TGTGCCAGCAGGGAGGGGAGCAATCAGCCCCAGCATTTT. Its protein product is CASREGSNQPQHF. The whole variable domain, filled in from reference TRBV7-9 and TRBJ1-5, reads DTGVSQNPRHKITKRGQNVTFRCDPISEHNRLYWYRQTLGQGPEFLTYFQNEAQLEKSRLLSDRFSAERPKGSFSTLEIQRTEQGDSAMYLCASREGSNQPQHFGDGTRLSIL.

CDR3 sequence: CASSIQGSGGANVLTF. CDR3 in DNA: TGTGCCAGTAGTATCCAGGGGTCGGGCGGGGCCAACGTCCTGACTTTC. V usage is TRBV19 and J usage is TRBJ2-6, with D maybe TRBD1 (6 bases). CDR3 length: 16 residues. V was cut by 3 bases and J by 4 bases, with 13 bases left in between. Per germline, CDR1 LNHDA and CDR2 SQIVND (reference sequence).

This clone was picked up one time. The V and J genes are TRBV5-1 and TRBJ2-7, with TRBD2 matching over 13 bases. The CDR3 totals 15 residues. CDR1 is SGHRS and CDR2 is YFSETQ in the germline V gene. With 4 bases clipped from V and 2 bases from J, the junction kept 3 bases outside the gene matches. The CDR3 here is CASSGTSGGAYEQYF. DNA for the CDR3: TGCGCCAGCAGCGGTACTAGCGGGGGGGCCTACGAGCAGTACTTC. The full variable domain, in which reference TRBV5-1 and TRBJ2-7 provide the parts outside the CDR3, is KAGVTQTPRYLIKTRGQQVTLSCSPISGHRSVSWYQQTPGQGLQFLFEYFSETQRNKGNFPGRFSGRQFSNSRSEMNVSTLELGDSALYLCASSGTSGGAYEQYFGPGTRLTVT.

This sequence joins TRBV4-3 and TRBJ2-7; 10 bases agree with TRBD1. The CDR3 length is 14 residues. V shed 4 bases, J shed 3 bases, and the junction held 3 bases outside the gene matches. Germline V gives CDR1 LGHNA, CDR2 YSLEER. The CDR3 is CASSPDRGSYEQYF. The DNA of the CDR3 is TGCGCCAGCAGCCCGGACAGGGGGAGCTACGAGCAGTACTTC.

The V and J genes are TRBV2 and TRBJ1-5; a possible D gene is TRBD1 (6 bases). Per germline, CDR1 SNHLY and CDR2 FYNNEI. The length of the CDR3 is 15 residues. Trimming took 7 bases from V and 4 from J, leaving 17 bases between them. CDR3 sequence (DNA): TGTGCCAGCACTACCGGGACACAACCTAATCAGCCCCAGCATTTT. This gives the protein CASTTGTQPNQPQHF.

This clone was observed a handful of times. The rearrangement links TRBV28 to TRBJ2-5; D may be TRBD2 (7 bases). There are 15 residues in the CDR3. V shed 1 base and J shed 3 bases, with 12 bases lying between them. Germline lookup yields CDR1 MDHEN and CDR2 SYDVKM. The CDR3 nucleotides read TGTGCCAGCAGTTTATTAGGGGGGGCCGAAGAGACCCAGTACTTC. Encoded protein: CASSLLGGAEETQYF. Based on the CDR3 plus reference TRBV28 and TRBJ2-5, the full variable domain is DVKVTQSSRYLVKRTGEKVFLECVQDMDHENMFWYRQDPGLGLRLIYFSYDVKMKEKGDIPEGYSVSREKKERFSLILESASTNQTSMYLCASSLLGGAEETQYFGPGTRLLVL.

The V and J genes are TRBV4-2 and TRBJ2-7; D may be TRBD2 (5 bases). Looked up from germline, CDR1 is LGHNA and CDR2 is YNFKEQ. V gave up 1 base and J gave up 4 bases, with 11 bases separating them. There are 14 residues in the CDR3. The DNA of the CDR3 is TGTGCCAGCAGCCAAGGTGGGGAGAGTTACGAGCAGTACTTC. It translates to CASSQGGESYEQYF.

This clone was picked up one time. This chain joins TRBV28 and TRBJ2-7; D may be TRBD1 (5 bases). Trimming shortened V by 3 bases and J by 2 bases, and 8 bases separated the two germline ends. Germline V gene sequence: CDR1 MDHEN, CDR2 SYDVKM. This CDR3 spans 13 amino acids. The CDR3 sequence: CASSFDRAYEQYF. The CDR3 nucleotides read TGTGCCAGCAGTTTCGACAGAGCCTACGAGCAGTACTTC.

The J gene is TRBJ1-6, the V gene TRBV9; TRBD1 might be the D (5 bases). The CDR3 loop spans 16 amino acids. Germline CDR1 reads SGDLS; CDR2 reads YYNGEE. Between the trimmed V and J ends, which lost 0 bases and 9 bases, there was a span of 16 bases. CDR3 in DNA: TGTGCCAGCAGCGTAGGCCAGGGAGGGTCGAGTTCACCCCTCCACTTT. It translates to CASSVGQGGSSSPLHF.

The CDR3 protein is CASSIDTGSRNEQFF. The CDR3 bases are TGTGCCAGTAGTATAGATACGGGATCCCGCAATGAGCAGTTCTTC. The chain is built from TRBV19 and TRBJ2-1, with TRBD2 as a possible D gene (5 bases). With 0 bases removed from V and 6 bases from J, the gap between germline ends came to 12 bases. This CDR3 is 15 amino acids long. Germline V CDR1 and CDR2: LNHDA, SQIVND (reference sequence).